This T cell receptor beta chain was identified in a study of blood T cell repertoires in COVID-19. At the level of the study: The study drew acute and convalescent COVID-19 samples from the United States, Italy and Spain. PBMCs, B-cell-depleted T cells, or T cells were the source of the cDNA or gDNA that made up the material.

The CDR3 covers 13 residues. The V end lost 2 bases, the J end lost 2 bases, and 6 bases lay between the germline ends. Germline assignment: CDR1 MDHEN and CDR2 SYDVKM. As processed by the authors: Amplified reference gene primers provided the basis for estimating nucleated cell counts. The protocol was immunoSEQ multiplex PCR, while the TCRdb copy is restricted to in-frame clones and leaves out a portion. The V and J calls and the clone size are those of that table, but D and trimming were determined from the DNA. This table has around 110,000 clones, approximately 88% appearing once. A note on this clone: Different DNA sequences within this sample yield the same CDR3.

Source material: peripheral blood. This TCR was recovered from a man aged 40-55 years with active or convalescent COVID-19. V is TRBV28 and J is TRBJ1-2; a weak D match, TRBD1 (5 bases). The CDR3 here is CASSLQGNYGYTF. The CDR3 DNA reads TGTGCCAGCAGTTTACAGGGAAACTATGGCTACACCTTC.